The 28 T cell receptor beta chains listed next were all sequenced from one sample in a study of shared clonotypes between healthy human individuals. This table comes from immunoSEQ multiplex PCR, and its TCRdb copy is limited to in-frame clones, with some not included. This table has roughly 1,500,000 clones, less than 99% appearing once. Source material: naive CD4+ T cells sorted from blood. The sample's subset: CD45RA+ positively selected. The receptor source for this set is a man between 25 and 39 years old in good health.

The sample holds one count of this clone. This chain links TRBV4-1 with TRBJ2-2; D gene unclear. The V end lost 0 bases, the J end lost 0 bases, and 14 bases lay between the germline ends. The CDR3 length is 18 residues. From germline, CDR1 is MGHRA and CDR2 YSYEKL. This chain's CDR3 is CASSQESGLAANTGELFF. In DNA, the CDR3 is TGCGCCAGCAGCCAAGAATCCGGGTTAGCAGCGAACACCGGGGAGCTGTTTTTT.

This chain joins TRBV5-1 and TRBJ2-1; D is possibly TRBD1 (5 bases). Looked up from germline, CDR1 is SGHRS and CDR2 is YFSETQ. The CDR3 has 14 residues. V dropped 4 bases and J dropped 4 bases, with 12 bases sitting between them. In DNA, the CDR3 is TGCGCCAGCAGCCCGTTGACAGCTTACAATGAGCAGTTCTTC. Protein product: CASSPLTAYNEQFF.

The V gene is TRBV23-1, the J gene TRBJ2-1; D tentatively fits TRBD1 or TRBD2 (6 bases each). TRBV23-1 counts as an open reading frame of uncertain function. The CDR3 is 16 residues long. With 3 bases removed from V and 7 bases from J, the gap between germline ends came to 19 bases. CDR3 DNA sequence: TGCGCCAGCAGTCACTACCAAGGAAGGGGGAGGAATGAGCAGTTCTTC. It is translated as CASSHYQGRGRNEQFF.

In the case of this clone: Within the sample, other DNA sequences also encode this same CDR3. This chain links TRBV2 with TRBJ1-5; D remains unclear. The CDR3 has 13 amino acids. The germline CDR1 and CDR2 sequences are SNHLY and FYNNEI. Trimming left V 5 bases short and J 1 base short, with 6 bases between. CDR3 coding DNA: TGTGCCAGCAGTCCCGAGAGCAATCAGCCCCAGCATTTT. Protein: CASSPESNQPQHF.

This chain joins TRBV19 and TRBJ2-3; 9 bases are a match to TRBD2. The V gene end was trimmed by 7 bases and the J gene end by 1 base; junction bases not matched to a gene: 3. This CDR3 region has 14 residues. Germline loops: CDR1 LNHDA, CDR2 SQIVND (reference sequence). The chain's CDR3 is CASTVAGGTDTQYF. The CDR3 coding sequence is TGTGCCAGTACTGTAGCGGGAGGCACAGATACGCAGTATTTT.

The genes are TRBV6-1 and TRBJ2-1; D unresolved. CDR1 is MNHNS, CDR2 SASEGT, per germline. Trimming removed 2 bases at V and 4 bases at J, with 6 bases between. The CDR3 covers 13 residues. Written as DNA, the CDR3 is TGTGCCAGCAGTGAAACTTTGTACAATGAGCAGTTCTTC. This gives the protein CASSETLYNEQFF.

This chain uses TRBV5-4 with TRBJ1-2; a weak D match, TRBD1 (6 bases). This CDR3 has 14 residues. Per the germline V gene, CDR1 is SGHNT and CDR2 is YYREEE (reference sequence). The V gene lost 3 bases and the J gene lost 4 bases, with 13 bases spanning the gap. CDR3 sequence: CASSSSGVVYGYTF. CDR3 nucleotide sequence: TGTGCCAGCAGCTCCTCAGGGGTGGTCTATGGCTACACCTTC.

The chain combines TRBV9 with TRBJ2-2; D not certain. Between the trimmed V and J ends, which lost 0 bases and 6 bases, there was a span of 12 bases. Germline V gives CDR1 SGDLS, CDR2 YYNGEE. This CDR3 is built from 15 residues. This CDR3 is CASSVDPLKPGELFF. In nucleotides, the CDR3 is TGTGCCAGCAGCGTAGATCCCCTTAAACCCGGGGAGCTGTTTTTT.

This rearrangement joins TRBV6-1 to TRBJ2-1, with unresolved D. V was trimmed by 10 bases and J by 0 bases, leaving 10 bases between them. From germline, CDR1 is MNHNS and CDR2 SASEGT. This CDR3 comprises 13 residues. The CDR3 is CATLLSSYNEQFF. The CDR3 coding sequence is TGTGCCACCTTATTGAGCTCCTACAATGAGCAGTTCTTC.

V and J are TRBV5-4 and TRBJ2-3; D gene unclear. Trimming removed 5 bases at V and 0 bases at J, with 13 bases between. CDR1 and CDR2 from the germline V gene are SGHNT and YYREEE (reference sequence). The CDR3 has 15 amino acids. The chain's CDR3 is CASRSYKASTDTQYF. In DNA form, the CDR3 reads TGTGCCAGCAGATCCTACAAAGCTAGCACAGATACGCAGTATTTT. Full variable domain (rest looked up from reference TRBV5-4 and TRBJ2-3): ETGVTQSPTHLIKTRGQQVTLRCSSQSGHNTVSWYQQALGQGPQFIFQYYREEENGRGNFPPRFSGLQFPNYSSELNVNALELDDSALYLCASRSYKASTDTQYFGPGTRLTVL.

The chain links TRBV27 to TRBJ2-1; 9 bases are a match to TRBD1. The CDR3 sequence is 15 residues long. Unmatched junction bases numbered 11, after V lost 7 bases and J lost 7 bases. The germline V gene encodes CDR1 MNHEY and CDR2 SMNVEV (reference sequence). Written as DNA, the CDR3 is TGTGCCAGCATTCCGAACAGGGGGCGAAAAAATGAGCAGTTCTTC. Protein: CASIPNRGRKNEQFF.

This rearrangement joins TRBV9 to TRBJ1-2, with a tentative D call TRBD1 (6 bases). The CDR3 extends over 15 amino acids. V lost 0 bases, J lost 1 base, and 10 bases lay in between. The germline V gene has CDR1 SGDLS and CDR2 YYNGEE. The CDR3 loop reads CASSVGGGLNYGYTF. The CDR3 DNA reads TGTGCCAGCAGCGTAGGAGGGGGGCTTAACTATGGCTACACCTTC.

The chain uses TRBV6-5 and TRBJ2-7, with 11 bases identical to TRBD1. V shed 2 bases, J shed 5 bases, and the junction held 2 bases outside the gene matches. Germline V lookup: CDR1 MNHEY, CDR2 SVGAGI. CDR3 length equals 14 residues. The CDR3 spells CASSYEDRGHEQYF. DNA of the CDR3: TGTGCCAGCAGTTACGAGGACAGGGGGCACGAGCAGTACTTC.

V and J are TRBV7-3 and TRBJ2-3; D unclear. This CDR3 comprises 14 residues. Germline V gene data show CDR1 as SGHTA and CDR2 as FQGTGA. The V gene lost 0 bases and the J gene lost 5 bases, with 9 bases spanning the gap. The CDR3 loop is CASSLTSPGDTQYF. The CDR3 nucleotides are TGTGCCAGCAGCTTAACATCACCCGGAGATACGCAGTATTTT.

Of note for this clone: Additional DNA sequences in this sample encode the identical CDR3. The chain recombines TRBV7-9 with TRBJ2-5; D gene unclear. CDR3 length equals 11 residues. V lost 4 bases to trimming and J lost 2 bases, with 2 bases between them. The germline V gene encodes CDR1 SEHNR and CDR2 FQNEAQ (reference sequence). CDR3 sequence reads: CASSSQETQYF. In nucleotides, the CDR3 is TGTGCCAGCAGCTCGCAAGAGACCCAGTACTTC.

The chain combines TRBV27 with TRBJ2-7, with a weak D call TRBD2 (5 bases). Trimming removed 5 bases from V and 9 bases from J, with 17 bases in between. CDR3 length: 13 amino acids. The germline V gene encodes CDR1 MNHEY and CDR2 SMNVEV (reference sequence). For the CDR3, the DNA is TGTGCCAGCAGTCCCAGCGGAAACCTACGGCAGTACTTC. This translates into CASSPSGNLRQYF.

The chain employs TRBV2 and TRBJ2-7; 8 bases are a match to TRBD1. The CDR3 runs to 15 residues. In germline, CDR1 is SNHLY, CDR2 FYNNEI. J lost 11 bases, V lost 6 bases, and 18 bases had no gene match. Here the CDR3 DNA reads TGTGCCAGCAGCGAACCCAACTTTTCGGACAGGGAGGAGTACTTC. This sequence encodes CASSEPNFSDREEYF.

This chain connects TRBV29-1 to TRBJ1-4; TRBD1 might be the D (5 bases). Trimming removed 0 bases from V and 10 bases from J, with 18 bases in between. Germline V gives CDR1 SQVTM, CDR2 ANQGSEA. The CDR3 consists of 15 residues. CDR3 bases: TGCAGCGTTGAAGATCGGGCAGGGCTGGGTGGAAAACTGTTTTTT. It yields the protein CSVEDRAGLGGKLFF.

The chain joins TRBV29-1 to TRBJ2-7; TRBD2 agrees at 8 bases. The germline V gene has CDR1 SQVTM and CDR2 ANQGSEA. This CDR3 has 13 residues. V lost 8 bases to trimming and J lost 9 bases; unmatched junction nucleotides: 15. CDR3 protein: CSFRGGHLRGQYF. As DNA, the CDR3 is TGCAGCTTTCGGGGGGGCCACTTGCGCGGGCAGTACTTC.

The chain is built from TRBV7-8 and TRBJ2-1; 7 positions match TRBD2. CDR3 length: 16 residues. Germline loops: CDR1 SGHVS, CDR2 FQNEAQ. With V trimmed by 0 bases and J by 7 bases, 9 bases remained unmatched. CDR3 nucleotides: TGTGCCAGCAGCTTAGCGGAGGTCGGGAGGAGGAATGAGCAGTTCTTC. This gives the protein CASSLAEVGRRNEQFF.

Here the CDR3 DNA reads TGCGCCAGCAGTCATAACACCGGGGAGCTGTTTTTT. Translation gives CASSHNTGELFF. The chain links TRBV5-1 to TRBJ2-2; D unclear. The CDR3 spans 12 residues. V lost 5 bases to trimming and J lost 2 bases, with 4 bases between them. CDR1 and CDR2 from the germline V gene are SGHRS and YFSETQ. Looking up the rest from reference TRBV5-1 and TRBJ2-2 gives the full variable domain: KAGVTQTPRYLIKTRGQQVTLSCSPISGHRSVSWYQQTPGQGLQFLFEYFSETQRNKGNFPGRFSGRQFSNSRSEMNVSTLELGDSALYLCASSHNTGELFFGEGSRLTVL.

This chain uses TRBV27 with TRBJ2-7, with 8 bases aligning to TRBD2. CDR1 is MNHEY and CDR2 is SMNVEV in the germline V gene (reference sequence). This CDR3 contains 15 residues. V gave up 6 bases and J gave up 3 bases; unmatched junction bases: 10. For the CDR3, the DNA is TGTGCCAGCAGCACGTATCTAGCGGGCCGCTACGAGCAGTACTTC. It translates to CASSTYLAGRYEQYF.

The chain couples TRBV28 to TRBJ1-5; 8 nucleotides match TRBD1. The V and J ends lost 5 bases and 4 bases, in that order; junction bases with no gene match: 10. The CDR3 is 16 residues long. The germline V gene has CDR1 MDHEN and CDR2 SYDVKM. This CDR3 is CASSPRQGQGNQPQHF. DNA of the CDR3: TGTGCCAGCAGTCCTAGACAGGGGCAGGGTAATCAGCCCCAGCATTTT.

This chain uses TRBV7-3 with TRBJ1-5, with 8 bases that match TRBD1. The CDR3 runs to 18 residues. From germline, CDR1 is SGHTA and CDR2 FQGTGA. Losses at the gene ends were 4 bases for V and 2 bases for J; bases not matched to a gene: 13. The CDR3 spells CASSWTGIYSYGNQPQHF. The CDR3 DNA follows: TGTGCCAGCAGCTGGACAGGGATCTATAGTTATGGCAATCAGCCCCAGCATTTT.

This chain uses TRBV15 with TRBJ1-5; D is perhaps TRBD1 (5 bases). CDR3 length: 17 amino acids. Between the trimmed V and J ends, which lost 1 base and 1 base, there was a span of 14 bases. Germline lookup yields CDR1 LNHNV and CDR2 YYDKDF (reference sequence). The CDR3 coding sequence is TGTGCCACCAGCAGAGTGGTGGGGCCGGGGAGCAATCAGCCCCAGCATTTT. Translation: CATSRVVGPGSNQPQHF.

This chain uses TRBV6-1 with TRBJ1-5; D may be TRBD1 (5 bases). Germline CDR1 and CDR2: MNHNS and SASEGT. The CDR3 runs to 18 residues. With 4 bases removed from V and 0 bases from J, the gap between germline ends came to 19 bases. As DNA, the CDR3 is TGTGCCAGCAGTGGAACCGGGACCTTACAATATAGCAATCAGCCCCAGCATTTT. Translated: CASSGTGTLQYSNQPQHF.

The gene calls are TRBV9 and TRBJ2-3, with 9 bases that match TRBD2. Germline V gene lookup returns CDR1 SGDLS and CDR2 YYNGEE. This CDR3 is 16 amino acids long. After removal of 0 bases from V and 3 bases from J, the junction contained 5 bases not matched to a gene. CDR3 bases: TGTGCCAGCAGCGTAGTGGGTAGCGGGGGAACAGATACGCAGTATTTT. Amino acid sequence: CASSVVGSGGTDTQYF. Based on the CDR3 plus reference TRBV9 and TRBJ2-3, the full variable domain is DSGVTQTPKHLITATGQRVTLRCSPRSGDLSVYWYQQSLDQGLQFLIQYYNGEERAKGNILERFSAQQFPDLHSELNLSSLELGDSALYFCASSVVGSGGTDTQYFGPGTRLTVL.

With respect to this clone: This CDR3 is also generated by other DNA sequences in the sample. The J gene is TRBJ2-3, the V gene TRBV5-1; no definite D call. CDR1 and CDR2 from the germline V gene are SGHRS and YFSETQ. V was pared by 4 bases and J by 5 bases, with 8 bases between. The CDR3 contains 12 residues. The CDR3 sequence is CASSRGVDTQYF. Here the CDR3 DNA reads TGCGCCAGCAGCCGCGGTGTAGATACGCAGTATTTT. The full variable domain, completed using reference TRBV5-1 and TRBJ2-3, is KAGVTQTPRYLIKTRGQQVTLSCSPISGHRSVSWYQQTPGQGLQFLFEYFSETQRNKGNFPGRFSGRQFSNSRSEMNVSTLELGDSALYLCASSRGVDTQYFGPGTRLTVL.